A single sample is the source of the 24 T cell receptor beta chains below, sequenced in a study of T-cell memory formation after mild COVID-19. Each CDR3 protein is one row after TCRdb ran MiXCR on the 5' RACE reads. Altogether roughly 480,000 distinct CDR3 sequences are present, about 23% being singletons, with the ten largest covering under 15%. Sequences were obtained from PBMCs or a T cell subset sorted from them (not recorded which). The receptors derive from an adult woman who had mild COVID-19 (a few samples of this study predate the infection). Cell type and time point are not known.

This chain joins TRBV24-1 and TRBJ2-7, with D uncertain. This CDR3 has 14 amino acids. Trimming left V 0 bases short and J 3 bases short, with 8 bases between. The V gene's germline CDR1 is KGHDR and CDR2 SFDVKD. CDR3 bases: TGTGCCACCAGTGATTTGCTTTCGGACTACGAGCAGTACTTC. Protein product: CATSDLLSDYEQYF.

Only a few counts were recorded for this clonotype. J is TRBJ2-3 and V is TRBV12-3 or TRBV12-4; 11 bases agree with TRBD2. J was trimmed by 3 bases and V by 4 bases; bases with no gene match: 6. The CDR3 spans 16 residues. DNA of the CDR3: TGTGCCAGCAGTTCCCTAGCGGGGGGCGGGACAGATACGCAGTATTTT. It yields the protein CASSSLAGGGTDTQYF.

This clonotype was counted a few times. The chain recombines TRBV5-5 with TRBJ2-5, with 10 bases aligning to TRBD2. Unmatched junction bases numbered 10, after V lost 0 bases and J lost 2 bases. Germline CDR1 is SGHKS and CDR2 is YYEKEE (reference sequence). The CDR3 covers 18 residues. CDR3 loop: CASSLVLAGVVRQETQYF. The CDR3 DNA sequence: TGTGCCAGCAGCTTGGTGCTAGCGGGAGTCGTTCGGCAAGAGACCCAGTACTTC.

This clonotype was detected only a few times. DNA of the CDR3: TGTGCCAGCAGCTTACCTGGGACAGGGCCGAACTATGGCTACACCTTC. Translation: CASSLPGTGPNYGYTF. The V gene is TRBV7-2, the J gene TRBJ1-2; TRBD1 matches at 9 bases. Germline assignment: CDR1 SGHTA and CDR2 FQGNSA. Trimming took 2 bases from V and 2 from J; bases not matched to a gene: 6. The CDR3 loop spans 16 amino acids. Filled out from reference TRBV7-2 and TRBJ1-2, the complete variable domain reads GAGVSQSPSNKVTEKGKDVELRCDPISGHTALYWYRQSLGQGLEFLIYFQGNSAPDKSGLPSDRFSAERTGGSVSTLTIQRTQQEDSAVYLCASSLPGTGPNYGYTFGSGTRLTVV.

CDR3 nucleotide sequence: TGTGCCAGCAGCCAAGACCGGACAGTCATAATCACAGATACGCAGTATTTT. As protein: CASSQDRTVIITDTQYF. The chain joins TRBV5-5 to TRBJ2-3; D might be TRBD1 (6 bases). Germline V lookup: CDR1 SGHKS, CDR2 YYEKEE (reference sequence). V was pared by 4 bases and J by 2 bases, with 20 bases between. The CDR3 sequence is 17 residues long.

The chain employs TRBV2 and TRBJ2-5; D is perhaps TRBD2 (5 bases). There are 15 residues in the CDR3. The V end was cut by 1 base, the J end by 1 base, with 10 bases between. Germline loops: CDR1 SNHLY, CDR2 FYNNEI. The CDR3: CASSEVLLVQETQYF. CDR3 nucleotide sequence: TGTGCCAGCAGTGAAGTCTTACTAGTCCAAGAGACCCAGTACTTC.

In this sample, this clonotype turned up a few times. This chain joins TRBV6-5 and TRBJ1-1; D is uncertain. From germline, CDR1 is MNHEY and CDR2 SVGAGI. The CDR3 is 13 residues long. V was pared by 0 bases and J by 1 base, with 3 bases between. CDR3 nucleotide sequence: TGTGCCAGCAGTTACTCGAAGAACACTGAAGCTTTCTTT. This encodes CASSYSKNTEAFF.

CDR3 sequence reads: CASSPMGLLNTGELFF. The CDR3 DNA sequence: TGCGCCAGCAGCCCCATGGGACTCCTGAACACCGGGGAGCTGTTTTTT. The V gene is TRBV5-1, the J gene TRBJ2-2; the D gene is possibly TRBD2 (6 bases). The germline V and J ends were trimmed by 4 bases and 1 base, with 14 bases remaining between them. This CDR3 has 16 amino acids. Germline CDR1 reads SGHRS; CDR2 reads YFSETQ.

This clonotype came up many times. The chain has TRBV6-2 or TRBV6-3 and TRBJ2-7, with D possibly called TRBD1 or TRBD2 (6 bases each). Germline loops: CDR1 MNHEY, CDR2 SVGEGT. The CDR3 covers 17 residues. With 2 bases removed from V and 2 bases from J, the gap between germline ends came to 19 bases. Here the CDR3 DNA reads TGTGCCAGCAGTTACAGACGGGGGCGACTACTCCCCTACGAGCAGTACTTC. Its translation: CASSYRRGRLLPYEQYF.

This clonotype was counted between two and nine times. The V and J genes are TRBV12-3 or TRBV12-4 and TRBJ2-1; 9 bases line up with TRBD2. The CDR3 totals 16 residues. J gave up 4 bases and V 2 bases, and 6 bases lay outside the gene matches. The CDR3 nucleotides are TGTGCCAGCAGTTTATTCGGCGGGGGGGCGTACAATGAGCAGTTCTTC. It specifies CASSLFGGGAYNEQFF.

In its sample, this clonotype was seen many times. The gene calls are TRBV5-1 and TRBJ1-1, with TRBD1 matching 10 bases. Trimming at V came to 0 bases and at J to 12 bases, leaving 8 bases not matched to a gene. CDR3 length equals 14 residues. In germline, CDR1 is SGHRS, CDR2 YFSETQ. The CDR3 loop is CASSLEGTGVVPFF. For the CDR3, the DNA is TGCGCCAGCAGCTTGGAAGGGACAGGGGTTGTTCCTTTCTTT.

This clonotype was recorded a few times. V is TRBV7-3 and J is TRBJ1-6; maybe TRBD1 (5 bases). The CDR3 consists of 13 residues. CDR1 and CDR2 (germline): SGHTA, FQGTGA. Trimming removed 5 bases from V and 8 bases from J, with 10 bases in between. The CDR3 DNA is TGTGCCAGCAGCACGGACACTTATTCACCCCTCCACTTT. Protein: CASSTDTYSPLHF.

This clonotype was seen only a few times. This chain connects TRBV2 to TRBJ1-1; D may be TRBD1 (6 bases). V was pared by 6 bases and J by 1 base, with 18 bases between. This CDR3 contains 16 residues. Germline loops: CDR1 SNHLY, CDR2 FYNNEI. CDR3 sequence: CASRMVRRGENTEAFF. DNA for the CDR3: TGTGCCAGCAGAATGGTCAGGAGGGGGGAGAACACTGAAGCTTTCTTT. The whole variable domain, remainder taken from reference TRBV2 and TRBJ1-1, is EPEVTQTPSHQVTQMGQEVILRCVPISNHLYFYWYRQILGQKVEFLVSFYNNEISEKSEIFDDQFSVERPDGSNFTLKIRSTKLEDSAMYFCASRMVRRGENTEAFFGQGTRLTVV.

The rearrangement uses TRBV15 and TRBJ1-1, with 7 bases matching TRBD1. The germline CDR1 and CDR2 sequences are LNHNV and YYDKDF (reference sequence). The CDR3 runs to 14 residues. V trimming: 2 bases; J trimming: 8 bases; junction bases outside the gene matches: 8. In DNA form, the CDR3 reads TGTGCCACCAGCAGACCCATCGGGGGACAGGAAGCTTTCTTT. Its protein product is CATSRPIGGQEAFF.

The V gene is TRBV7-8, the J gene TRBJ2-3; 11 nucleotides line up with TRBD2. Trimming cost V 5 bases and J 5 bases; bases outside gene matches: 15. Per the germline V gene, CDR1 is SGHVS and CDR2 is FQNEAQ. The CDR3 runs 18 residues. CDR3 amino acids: CASSNMGLAAIVGDTQYF. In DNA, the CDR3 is TGTGCCAGCAGCAATATGGGACTAGCGGCAATAGTCGGAGATACGCAGTATTTT.

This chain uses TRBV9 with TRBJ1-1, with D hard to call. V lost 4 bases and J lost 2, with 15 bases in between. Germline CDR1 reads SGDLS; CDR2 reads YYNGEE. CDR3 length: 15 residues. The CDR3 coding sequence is TGTGCCAGCAGCAACTACAATCGCCCAAACACTGAAGCTTTCTTT. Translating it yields CASSNYNRPNTEAFF.

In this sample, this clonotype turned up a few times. The CDR3 sequence: CASSLTSGRPLTGEQYF. CDR3 nucleotide sequence: TGCGCCAGCAGCTTAACGAGCGGGAGGCCCTTGACGGGGGAGCAGTACTTC. The V gene is TRBV5-1, the J gene TRBJ2-7, with 9 bases matching TRBD2. CDR3 length: 17 residues. J gave up 7 bases and V 2 bases, and 16 bases lay outside the gene matches. The germline CDR1 and CDR2 sequences are SGHRS and YFSETQ.

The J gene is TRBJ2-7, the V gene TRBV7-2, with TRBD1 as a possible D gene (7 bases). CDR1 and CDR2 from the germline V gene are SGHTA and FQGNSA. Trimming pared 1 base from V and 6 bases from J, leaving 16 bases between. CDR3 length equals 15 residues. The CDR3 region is CASSLGADRRGEQYF. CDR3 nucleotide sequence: TGTGCCAGCAGCTTAGGGGCGGACAGGCGGGGCGAGCAGTACTTC.

CDR3 nucleotide sequence: TGCGCCAGCAGCCTAGAATTGCTCCGCACAGATACGCAGTATTTT. Its translation is CASSLELLRTDTQYF. The V call is TRBV4-3, the J call TRBJ2-3; D not certain. The CDR3 loop spans 15 amino acids. The germline CDR1 and CDR2 sequences are LGHNA and YSLEER. Trimming removed 4 bases at V and 1 base at J, with 12 bases between.

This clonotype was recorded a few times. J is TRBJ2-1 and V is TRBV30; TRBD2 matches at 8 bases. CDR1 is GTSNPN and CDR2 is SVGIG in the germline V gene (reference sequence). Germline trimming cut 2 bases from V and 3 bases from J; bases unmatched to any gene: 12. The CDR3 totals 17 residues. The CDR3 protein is CAWSRGGGTEVYNEQFF. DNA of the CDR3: TGTGCCTGGAGTAGGGGCGGGGGGACCGAAGTCTACAATGAGCAGTTCTTC.

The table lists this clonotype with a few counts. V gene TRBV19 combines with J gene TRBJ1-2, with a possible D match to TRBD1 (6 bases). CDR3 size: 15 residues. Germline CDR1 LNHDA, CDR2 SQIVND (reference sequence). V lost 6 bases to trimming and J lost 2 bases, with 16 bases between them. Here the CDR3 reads CASRESDSRNYGYTF. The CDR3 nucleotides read TGTGCCAGTAGGGAATCGGACAGTAGGAACTATGGCTACACCTTC.

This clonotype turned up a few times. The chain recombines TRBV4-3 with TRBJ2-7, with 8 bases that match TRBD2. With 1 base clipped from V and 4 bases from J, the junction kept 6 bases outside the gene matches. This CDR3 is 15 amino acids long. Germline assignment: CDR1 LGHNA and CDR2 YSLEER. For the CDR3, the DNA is TGCGCCAGCAGCCAAGTAGCACTAGCGGCTTACGAGCAGTACTTC. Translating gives CASSQVALAAYEQYF.

The CDR3 loop is CASSVDPGLGGYTF. Written as DNA, the CDR3 is TGTGCCAGCAGCGTAGACCCGGGGTTGGGTGGCTACACCTTC. The rearrangement joins TRBV9 to TRBJ1-2, with D unclear. The CDR3 covers 14 residues. Germline CDR1 reads SGDLS; CDR2 reads YYNGEE. V shed 0 bases and J shed 7 bases, with 13 bases lying between them.

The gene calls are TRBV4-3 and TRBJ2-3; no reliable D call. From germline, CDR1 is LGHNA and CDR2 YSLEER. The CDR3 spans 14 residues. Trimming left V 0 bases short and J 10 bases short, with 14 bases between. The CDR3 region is CASSQEYPESAQYF. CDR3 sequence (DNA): TGCGCCAGCAGCCAAGAATACCCTGAAAGTGCGCAGTATTTT.